The 24 T cell receptor beta chains in this list originate from one sample, sequenced in a study (dated by TCRdb to between 2015 and 2017). The method was 5' RACE. For sequencing, an Illumina MiSeq was employed. The raw public data were reprocessed by TCRdb itself: fastp quality trimming at Q25, MiXCR clonotype calling, in-frame beta chains only. When rows share a CDR3 protein, they turn into one entry using the most common DNA and genes. Recorded for this sample are 40,000 to 55,000 distinct CDR3 sequences; roughly 23% of them occurred a single time. The top ten clonotypes cover around 4% of the sample. CD4+CD25+CD127-/low cells were isolated as Tregs. Sequenced sample: Tregs sorted from a lymph node. The receptors were gathered from a female donor with breast cancer.

Of note for this clonotype: A much larger clone lies a single base off, so this may be a read error. This sequence joins TRBV7-9 and TRBJ1-4; 7 bases agree with TRBD1. This CDR3 comprises 13 residues. Germline trimming cut 11 bases from V and 0 bases from J; bases unmatched to any gene: 3. Germline V CDR1 and CDR2: SEHNR, FQNEAQ (reference sequence). The DNA of the CDR3 is TGTGCCGCAACAGGGGCAACTAATGAAAAACTGTTTTTT. Encoded protein: CAATGATNEKLFF.

A few counts support this clonotype. The chain has TRBV29-1 and TRBJ1-2; TRBD1 might be the D (6 bases). The V and J ends lost 4 bases and 3 bases respectively, with 12 bases between them. This CDR3 is built from 13 residues. Germline assignment: CDR1 SQVTM and CDR2 ANQGSEA. CDR3 region: CSVGEDSYYGYTF. The CDR3 DNA follows: TGCAGCGTTGGGGAGGACAGCTACTATGGCTACACCTTC.

This clonotype was recorded at least ten times. This chain joins TRBV6-1 and TRBJ1-2; D remains unclear. This CDR3 has 16 residues. Germline-derived CDR1 and CDR2 are MNHNS and SASEGT. The V and J ends lost 6 bases and 4 bases respectively, with 21 bases between them. CDR3 sequence (DNA): TGTGCCAGCAGACCCGGAGGGTACAGTATCAGCTATGGCTACACCTTC. This sequence encodes CASRPGGYSISYGYTF.

Turning to this clonotype: Since a much larger clone is just one base distant, this may be a read error. As the CDR3 is not closed by the conserved phenylalanine or tryptophan, this likely results from a read error. The chain carries TRBV7-9 and TRBJ2-7; 8 bases agree with TRBD2. CDR1 SEHNR and CDR2 FQNEAQ come from the germline V gene (reference sequence). V gave up 1 base and J gave up 4 bases; unmatched junction bases: 3. This CDR3 comprises 14 residues. CDR3 in amino acids: CASSLDGRVYEQYL. The CDR3 DNA follows: TGTGCCAGCAGCTTAGACGGGAGGGTTTACGAGCAGTACCTC.

This clonotype was detected ten times or more. This chain joins TRBV6-1 and TRBJ2-7, with TRBD2 matching 8 bases. Germline CDR1 reads MNHNS; CDR2 reads SASEGT. The CDR3 sequence is 18 residues long. V lost 2 bases, J lost 2 bases, and 14 bases stayed unmatched. CDR3 in DNA: TGTGCCAGCAGTGAAAACGTAGCGGGGAGTGGGGTTACCTACGAGCAGTACTTC. Translated: CASSENVAGSGVTYEQYF.

This clonotype was observed many times. The chain carries TRBV24-1 and TRBJ2-3, with TRBD2 as a possible D gene (5 bases). Germline V lookup: CDR1 KGHDR, CDR2 SFDVKD. V dropped 3 bases and J dropped 4 bases, with 19 bases sitting between them. The length of the CDR3 is 17 residues. The CDR3 sequence is CATSDREASGRPDTQYF. CDR3 bases: TGTGCCACCAGTGATCGCGAGGCGAGCGGTCGCCCAGATACGCAGTATTTT.

The sample holds a few counts of this clonotype. This could be a read error, since a much larger clone is one nucleotide away. This chain uses TRBV6-2 or TRBV6-3 with TRBJ2-5, with 10 positions matching TRBD2. Germline lookup yields CDR1 MNHEY and CDR2 SVGEGT. Germline trimming cut 8 bases from V and 4 bases from J; bases unmatched to any gene: 13. The CDR3 is 16 amino acids. The CDR3 region is CASGPLKIAGGETQYF. The CDR3 DNA sequence: TGTGCCAGCGGCCCTCTAAAAATAGCGGGAGGAGAGACCCAGTACTTC.

The table lists this clonotype with many counts. A read error may produce the germline difference seen at one junction end. V gene TRBV5-4 combines with J gene TRBJ1-2; no clear D. Germline V gene sequence: CDR1 SGHNT, CDR2 YYREEE (reference sequence). The CDR3 sequence is 13 residues long. The CDR3 coding sequence is TGTGCCAGCAGTTTGGACGGGAACTATGGCTACACCTTC. This sequence encodes CASSLDGNYGYTF. The full variable domain, its missing parts supplied by reference TRBV5-4 and TRBJ1-2, is ETGVTQSPTHLIKTRGQQVTLRCSSQSGHNTVSWYQQALGQGPQFIFQYYREEENGRGNFPPRFSGLQFPNYSSELNVNALELDDSALYLCASSLDGNYGYTFGSGTRLTVV.

In its sample, this clonotype was seen a few times. The rearrangement joins TRBV4-1 to TRBJ2-7, with 13 bases fitting TRBD2. Germline V gene sequence: CDR1 MGHRA, CDR2 YSYEKL. The CDR3 is made up of 15 amino acids. With 3 bases clipped from V and 6 bases from J, the junction kept 5 bases outside the gene matches. This CDR3 reads CASSQAGTSGIEQYF. CDR3 coding DNA: TGCGCCAGCAGCCAGGCTGGGACTAGCGGGATCGAGCAGTACTTC.

This clonotype was detected ten times or more. The genes are TRBV4-1 and TRBJ1-3; tentatively, D is TRBD1 (5 bases). V dropped 3 bases and J dropped 0 bases, with 9 bases sitting between them. CDR3 size: 15 residues. Germline V gives CDR1 MGHRA, CDR2 YSYEKL. CDR3 DNA sequence: TGCGCCAGCAGCCAGCCGGACAACTCTGGAAACACCATATATTTT. Translated, it gives CASSQPDNSGNTIYF.

This clonotype rates as medium-sized. V gene TRBV6-5 combines with J gene TRBJ2-1; D might be TRBD2 (6 bases). V was trimmed by 7 bases and J by 0 bases, leaving 13 bases between them. This CDR3 region has 15 residues. Germline CDR1 MNHEY, CDR2 SVGAGI. This chain's CDR3 is CASKSSGTSYNEQFF. The CDR3 DNA is TGTGCCAGCAAAAGTAGCGGAACCTCCTACAATGAGCAGTTCTTC.

The CDR3 sequence: CASSLSGRGSQETQYF. For the CDR3, the DNA is TGTGCCAGCAGTTTGTCTGGACGGGGCAGCCAAGAGACCCAGTACTTC. J is TRBJ2-5 and V is TRBV27; D assignment may be TRBD1 or TRBD2 (5 bases each). From germline, CDR1 is MNHEY and CDR2 SMNVEV (reference sequence). There are 16 residues in the CDR3. Between the trimmed V and J ends, which lost 3 bases and 1 base, there was a span of 15 bases.

The chain recombines TRBV29-1 with TRBJ2-7; 11 nucleotides line up with TRBD2. CDR3 length: 14 amino acids. Unmatched junction bases numbered 4, after V lost 0 bases and J lost 6 bases. CDR1 is SQVTM and CDR2 is ANQGSEA in the germline V gene. This CDR3 reads CSVEDSLAGVEQYF. CDR3 coding DNA: TGCAGCGTTGAAGATTCACTAGCGGGAGTCGAGCAGTACTTC.

This clonotype has at least ten counts. The chain carries TRBV4-1 and TRBJ1-1; D may be TRBD1 (5 bases). Germline CDR1 reads MGHRA; CDR2 reads YSYEKL. This CDR3 is 15 amino acids long. V dropped 1 base and J dropped 4 bases, with 13 bases sitting between them. The CDR3 DNA reads TGCGCCAGCAGCCAAGCGGACGTAGGGGTCACTGAAGCTTTCTTT. Translated: CASSQADVGVTEAFF.

Comment on this clonotype: This sequence may be a read error, since a much larger clone differs from it by one base. V gene TRBV6-1 combines with J gene TRBJ1-5; D remains ambiguous. CDR1 is MNHNS and CDR2 is SASEGT in the germline V gene. CDR3 size: 15 residues. The V gene lost 10 bases and the J gene lost 0 bases, with 16 bases spanning the gap. This chain's CDR3 is CANTPVINSNQPQHF. In DNA form, the CDR3 reads TGTGCCAACACCCCCGTTATCAATAGCAATCAGCCCCAGCATTTT.

The gene calls are TRBV28 and TRBJ1-5; D gene ambiguous. The CDR3 runs to 15 residues. Germline CDR1 reads MDHEN; CDR2 reads SYDVKM. Trimming removed 6 bases from V and 0 bases from J, with 12 bases in between. The CDR3 nucleotides read TGTGCCAGCAGCAATAGAGAATATAGCAATCAGCCCCAGCATTTT. It is translated as CASSNREYSNQPQHF.

This clonotype appeared many times. The chain is built from TRBV27 and TRBJ2-3; TRBD2 matches at 11 bases. Trimming at V came to 6 bases and at J to 9 bases, leaving 8 bases not matched to a gene. The CDR3 totals 14 residues. Germline V CDR1 and CDR2: MNHEY, SMNVEV (reference sequence). The CDR3, as DNA: TGTGCCAGCAGCCTACTAGCGGGAGCTGAGACGCAGTATTTT. Translated, it gives CASSLLAGAETQYF.

The chain recombines TRBV13 with TRBJ2-5, with a weak D call TRBD2 (6 bases). V lost 5 bases, J lost 0 bases, and 10 bases lay in between. CDR1 is PRHDT and CDR2 is FYEKMQ in the germline V gene (reference sequence). CDR3 size: 14 residues. The CDR3 DNA sequence: TGTGCCAGCAGCCAGGGACTCCACCAAGAGACCCAGTACTTC. Its translation is CASSQGLHQETQYF.

The CDR3 reads CASSTDGRLGETQYF. CDR3 sequence (DNA): TGTGCCAGCAGCACAGACGGGAGGTTAGGGGAGACCCAGTACTTC. V usage is TRBV7-9 and J usage is TRBJ2-5, with 7 bases identical to TRBD2. This CDR3 has 15 residues. J was trimmed by 5 bases and V by 5 bases; bases with no gene match: 11. Germline loops: CDR1 SEHNR, CDR2 FQNEAQ (reference sequence).

This clonotype was detected many times. The chain employs TRBV6-6 and TRBJ2-1; D might be TRBD1 or TRBD2, each matching 5 bases. From germline, CDR1 is MNHNY and CDR2 SVGAGI (reference sequence). The ends were cut back, 0 bases at V and 4 bases at J, with 13 bases in the middle. This CDR3 region has 16 residues. The CDR3 sequence: CASSYSFRDLYNEQFF. The CDR3 nucleotides read TGTGCCAGCAGTTACTCCTTCCGGGACCTTTACAATGAGCAGTTCTTC.

By share of the sample, this clonotype is medium-sized. J is TRBJ2-3 and V is TRBV20-1, with D unresolved. CDR1 is DFQATT and CDR2 is SNEGSKA in the germline V gene (reference sequence). The CDR3 runs 13 residues. Trimming left V 7 bases short and J 2 bases short, with 13 bases between. CDR3 DNA sequence: TGCAGTGATCGAGACGGATTCACAGATACGCAGTATTTT. Encoded protein: CSDRDGFTDTQYF.

This clonotype has more than one count but fewer than ten. The junction departs from germline at one end; a sequencing error may be responsible. This chain joins TRBV5-4 and TRBJ2-1, with 11 bases identical to TRBD2. The germline CDR1 and CDR2 sequences are SGHNT and YYREEE (reference sequence). There are 16 residues in the CDR3. The CDR3 DNA is TGTGCCAGCAGCCGCTTAATAGCGGGAGGGATCAATGGGCAGTTCTTC. Translating gives CASSRLIAGGINGQFF. Full variable domain (rest looked up from reference TRBV5-4 and TRBJ2-1): ETGVTQSPTHLIKTRGQQVTLRCSSQSGHNTVSWYQQALGQGPQFIFQYYREEENGRGNFPPRFSGLQFPNYSSELNVNALELDDSALYLCASSRLIAGGINGQFFGPGTRLTVL.

This clonotype has a count of ten or more. This chain links TRBV24-1 with TRBJ2-5; 13 positions match TRBD2. V shed 4 bases, J shed 5 bases, and the junction held 3 bases outside the gene matches. From germline, CDR1 is KGHDR and CDR2 SFDVKD. CDR3 length: 15 amino acids. In DNA, the CDR3 is TGTGCCACCAGTGAGGGACTAGCGGGATTGGAGACCCAGTACTTC. This gives the protein CATSEGLAGLETQYF.

This clonotype was seen more than once but under ten times. J is TRBJ1-1 and V is TRBV19, with TRBD1 as a possible D gene (5 bases). Between the trimmed V and J ends, which lost 5 bases and 1 base, there was a span of 11 bases. The CDR3 consists of 14 residues. Germline lookup yields CDR1 LNHDA and CDR2 SQIVND (reference sequence). In DNA form, the CDR3 reads TGTGCCAGTAGTTGGATCGACAGGAACACTGAAGCTTTCTTT. This translates into CASSWIDRNTEAFF.